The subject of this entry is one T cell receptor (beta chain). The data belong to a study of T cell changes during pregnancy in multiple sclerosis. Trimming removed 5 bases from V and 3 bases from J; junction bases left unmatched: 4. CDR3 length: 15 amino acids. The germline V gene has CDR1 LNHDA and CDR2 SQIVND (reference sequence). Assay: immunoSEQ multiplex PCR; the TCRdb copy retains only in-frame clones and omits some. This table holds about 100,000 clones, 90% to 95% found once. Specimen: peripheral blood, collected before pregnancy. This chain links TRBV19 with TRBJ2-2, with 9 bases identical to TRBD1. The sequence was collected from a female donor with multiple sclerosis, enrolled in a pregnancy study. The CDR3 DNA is TGTGCCAGTAGTTTACAGGGGGCCGACACCGGGGAGCTGTTTTTT. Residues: CASSLQGADTGELFF.